This is a list of T cell receptor beta chains from one sample in a study of CD8 T cells in ankylosing spondylitis. TCRdb re-derived calls from the 5' RACE reads in MiXCR, one entry per CDR3 protein. The sample carries around 230,000 distinct CDR3 sequences, around 9.2% recorded once. The sequencing sample was made of blood, either unsorted or a sorted T cell fraction (not recorded which). The receptors were gathered from a male donor with ankylosing spondylitis or in good health (not recorded which). Both conserved end residues are part of each CDR3. The D gene is left open where the match is weak. Size tells how often a clone was seen (once, few, many) or the class of an expanded clone, and some rows leave it out.

cdr3_aa cdr3_nt j_call clone_size d_call v_call
CATSRDRFEGGIAFF TGTGCCACCAGCAGAGATCGGTTTGAAGGGGGGATAGCTTTCTTT TRBJ1-1 many - TRBV15
CASSYPSGSAGELFF TGTGCCAGCAGTTACCCTAGCGGGAGCGCCGGGGAGCTGTTTTTT TRBJ2-2 many TRBD2 TRBV6-2/TRBV6-3
CASSEGRYPGLNEQFF TGTGCCAGCAGTGAAGGGCGCTACCCTGGTCTCAATGAGCAGTTCTTC TRBJ2-1 many - TRBV6-1
CASSFGDSGNTIYF TGTGCCAGCAGTTTTGGGGACTCTGGAAACACCATATATTTT TRBJ1-3 many - TRBV12-3/TRBV12-4
CASSLISGPITDTQYF TGTGCCAGCAGCTTGATATCGGGACCGATCACAGATACGCAGTATTTT TRBJ2-3 few - TRBV7-3
CASSSSGRETQYF TGTGCCAGCAGCTCAAGCGGGAGAGAGACCCAGTACTTC TRBJ2-5 many TRBD2 TRBV6-1
CASSSPWGNRRDTQYF TGTGCCAGCAGCTCACCTTGGGGAAACAGGAGAGATACGCAGTATTTT TRBJ2-3 many - TRBV11-3
CASSSGQGFSEAFF TGTGCCAGTAGTTCGGGACAGGGATTTTCTGAAGCTTTCTTT TRBJ1-1 many TRBD1 TRBV19
CSVNRGGTEAFF TGCAGTGTTAACAGGGGTGGGACTGAAGCTTTCTTT TRBJ1-1 many TRBD1 TRBV20-1
CASSLKVWDEQYF TGTGCCAGCAGCCTTAAGGTGTGGGACGAGCAGTACTTC TRBJ2-7 - - TRBV12-3/TRBV12-4
CSGLTGGNEQFF TGCAGCGGACTGACAGGGGGCAATGAGCAGTTCTTC TRBJ2-1 many TRBD1 TRBV29-1
CASSQDAVARVEQYF TGCGCCAGCAGCCAAGATGCCGTAGCGAGGGTAGAGCAGTACTTC TRBJ2-7 few - TRBV4-1
CATSQGGAFTDTQYF TGTGCCACCAGCCAAGGGGGGGCCTTCACAGATACGCAGTATTTT TRBJ2-3 few - TRBV3-1
CSASVGSGPKETQYF TGCAGTGCTAGTGTAGGTAGCGGACCAAAAGAGACCCAGTACTTC TRBJ2-5 many - TRBV20-1
CASSWGLAGEQFF TGTGCCAGCAGCTGGGGACTAGCGGGAGAGCAGTTCTTC TRBJ2-1 many TRBD2 TRBV5-6
CASSSDRGGYEQYF TGCGCCAGCAGCTCGGACAGGGGGGGCTACGAGCAGTACTTC TRBJ2-7 many TRBD1 TRBV5-1
CSAREREYTQYF TGCAGTGCTAGAGAGCGGGAGTATACGCAGTATTTT TRBJ2-3 many TRBD2 TRBV20-1
CASSQEGVNSGNTIYF TGCGCCAGCAGCCAAGAGGGGGTAAACTCTGGAAACACCATATATTTT TRBJ1-3 many - TRBV4-1